This entry concerns a single T cell receptor (beta chain). Antigen specificity is unknown. The sample belongs to a study of CD8 T cells in Susac syndrome. Reverse transcription used roughly 0.45 to 1 ug RNA and random hexamers. Multiplex immunoSEQ PCR targeted 54 Vbeta and 13 Jbeta TCR beta segments. TCRdb used MiXCR to reprocess the immunoSEQ multiplex PCR reads, holding one entry per CDR3 protein. The table has about 150,000 distinct CDR3 sequences, around 96% seen once; the top ten hold 0.095% to 0.14%. Per the germline V gene, CDR1 is LGHDT and CDR2 is YNNKEL (reference sequence). The length of the CDR3 is 15 residues. Between the trimmed V and J ends, which lost 0 bases and 9 bases, there was a span of 18 bases. Study outcomes and limitations: Regarding the TCR sequencing and HLA analysis, the study admitted that a relatively small number of individuals were involved.

The V and J genes are TRBV3-1 and TRBJ2-7, with D uncertain. The TCR originated in a human donor with multiple sclerosis. Sequencing used CD4+ T cells from PBMCs. The CDR3 is CASSQDTTARLGQYF. The CDR3 region has the DNA TGTGCCAGCAGCCAAGATACGACTGCCCGTCTGGGGCAGTACTTC.